Below are 18 T cell receptor beta chains sequenced from a single sample in a study of Graves' ophthalmopathy and Graves' hyperthyroidism. The authors amplified TCR beta CDR3 regions, and they did so from RNA transcripts for repertoire sequencing. RT-PCR was first run with HTBI primers, then multiplex PCR in a second round. TCRdb re-called the multiplex PCR reads through MiXCR, storing one row per CDR3 protein. The top ten hold around 6.9% of the sample, which has 620,000 or so distinct CDR3 sequences, roughly 20% seen once. Sequencing input: peripheral blood. The source of these receptors is a woman aged 18-29 years with stable Graves' hyperthyroidism. Some clones in this sample may be carry-over from other donors' samples.

This clonotype was observed many times. The chain links TRBV6-5 to TRBJ1-1, with D unclear. Per the germline V gene, CDR1 is MNHEY and CDR2 is SVGAGI. The CDR3 contains 12 residues. The V end was cut by 6 bases, the J end by 1 base, with 6 bases between. For the CDR3, the DNA is TGTGCCAGCAGACGGCAGAACACTGAAGCTTTCTTT. It yields the protein CASRRQNTEAFF.

Comments on this clonotype: A single base separates this from a much larger clone, so it may be a read error. The chain is built from TRBV7-6 and TRBJ2-2; TRBD1 might be the D (5 bases). The CDR3 contains 16 residues. Germline values: CDR1 SGHVS, CDR2 FNYEAQ. Trimming removed 2 bases at V and 3 bases at J, with 13 bases between. This CDR3 is CASSLSLGQDTGELFF. In nucleotides, the CDR3 is TGTGCCAGCAGCTTATCGCTCGGACAAGACACCGGGGAGCTGTTTTTT.

The chain couples TRBV29-1 to TRBJ2-5; maybe TRBD2 (6 bases). Germline CDR1 reads SQVTM; CDR2 reads ANQGSEA. The CDR3 is 13 residues long. Trimming removed 8 bases at V and 4 bases at J, with 17 bases between. The CDR3 sequence: CSPRRAPGETQYF. CDR3 coding DNA: TGCAGCCCCAGGAGGGCCCCTGGAGAGACCCAGTACTTC.

This clonotype appeared many times. V gene TRBV12-3 or TRBV12-4 combines with J gene TRBJ1-2; no definite D call. The V end was cut by 1 base, the J end by 8 bases, with 11 bases between. CDR3 length: 13 residues. Written as DNA, the CDR3 is TGTGCCAGCAGTTTAGGGGAGGCGGGGGGCTACACCTTC. Protein product: CASSLGEAGGYTF.

This clonotype was recorded at least ten times. V and J are TRBV30 and TRBJ1-5, with 7 bases matching TRBD1. CDR1 and CDR2 from the germline V gene are GTSNPN and SVGIG (reference sequence). V was clipped by 1 base and J by 2 bases; unmatched bases: 2. The CDR3 runs to 14 residues. In DNA form, the CDR3 reads TGTGCCTGGAGTGCGGGACAGCGCAATCAGCCCCAGCATTTT. Translating it yields CAWSAGQRNQPQHF.

There are many counts of this clonotype. The rearrangement links TRBV6-1 to TRBJ1-5; 7 bases agree with TRBD1. The germline CDR1 and CDR2 sequences are MNHNS and SASEGT. The V segment lost 4 bases and the J segment 0 bases; nucleotides outside the gene matches: 3. The CDR3 extends over 15 amino acids. CDR3 nucleotide sequence: TGTGCCAGCAGTGCAGGGGGTAATAGCAATCAGCCCCAGCATTTT. Amino acid sequence: CASSAGGNSNQPQHF.

This sequence joins TRBV15 and TRBJ1-2; no definite D call. CDR1 is LNHNV and CDR2 is YYDKDF in the germline V gene (reference sequence). Trimming cost V 1 base and J 8 bases, with 17 bases left between them. CDR3 size: 15 residues. The CDR3 loop is CATSRVKDSLTGYTF. CDR3 bases: TGTGCCACCAGCAGAGTGAAGGATTCTTTGACAGGCTACACCTTC.

The V call is TRBV12-3 or TRBV12-4, the J call TRBJ1-2; 7 bases fit TRBD1. Germline trimming cut 5 bases from V and 8 bases from J; bases unmatched to any gene: 5. This CDR3 comprises 12 residues. CDR3 in amino acids: CASSTTGRGYTF. In nucleotides, the CDR3 is TGTGCCAGCAGTACGACAGGGCGCGGCTACACCTTC.

This sequence joins TRBV3-1 and TRBJ1-6, with D unresolved. CDR1 and CDR2 (germline): LGHDT, YNNKEL (reference sequence). V lost 2 bases to trimming and J lost 8 bases, with 10 bases between them. The length of the CDR3 is 14 residues. Written as DNA, the CDR3 is TGTGCCAGCAGCCAAACGGCCTCGGATTCACCCCTCCACTTT. As protein: CASSQTASDSPLHF.

This clonotype was seen many times. V gene TRBV12-5 combines with J gene TRBJ2-5; D is uncertain. The end of the DNA aligns better with TRBJ2-1, so the J call may be wrong. The CDR3 consists of 14 residues. Germline values: CDR1 LGHNT, CDR2 FRNRAP. The CDR3 DNA follows: TGTGCTAGTGGTTTCCCGGCCCTGGGCAATGAGCAGTTCTTC. Amino acid sequence: CASGFPALGNEQFF.

This clonotype was counted many times. The limits of the CDR3 on the DNA are not certain, so only TCRdb's listed CDR3 is given. This rearrangement joins TRBV18 to TRBJ1-5. The CDR3 adds up to 12 amino acids, both ends counted. Germline-derived CDR1 and CDR2 are KGHSH and LQKENI. The CDR3 sequence: CASSPLRQPQHF.

This clonotype was observed at least ten times. CDR3 in DNA: TGTGCCAGCAGTTTTAGGGGGTACGATGGCTACACCTTC. This translates into CASSFRGYDGYTF. V is TRBV12-3 or TRBV12-4 and J is TRBJ1-2, with D tentatively TRBD1 (6 bases). With 3 bases removed from V and 6 bases from J, the gap between germline ends came to 11 bases. The CDR3 runs to 13 residues.

The table lists this clonotype with many counts. The chain has TRBV20-1 and TRBJ1-2; TRBD1 might be the D (5 bases). With 4 bases removed from V and 4 bases from J, the gap between germline ends came to 10 bases. The CDR3 has 12 amino acids. Germline CDR1 and CDR2: DFQATT and SNEGSKA (reference sequence). CDR3 residues: CSAKGTFYGYTF. The CDR3 region has the DNA TGCAGTGCTAAAGGGACTTTCTATGGCTACACCTTC.

This clonotype was counted a few times. The chain carries TRBV6-5 and TRBJ1-6; D perhaps matches TRBD1 (5 bases). The V gene lost 4 bases and the J gene lost 11 bases, with 21 bases spanning the gap. The germline gives CDR1 MNHEY, CDR2 SVGAGI. CDR3 size: 16 residues. CDR3 amino acids: CASSSPKRGLGAPLHF. The CDR3 DNA reads as TGTGCCAGCAGTTCCCCAAAGCGGGGTTTGGGGGCACCCCTCCACTTT.

This clonotype was recorded only once. The chain joins TRBV5-1 to TRBJ2-1; D possibly corresponds to TRBD2 (6 bases). V lost 7 bases and J lost 3, with 14 bases in between. CDR1 and CDR2 from the germline V gene are SGHRS and YFSETQ. The CDR3 is made up of 14 amino acids. The CDR3 region has the DNA TGCGCCAGCGGAACTCGCGGGGTCTACAATGAGCAGTTCTTC. Translating it yields CASGTRGVYNEQFF.

This clonotype was counted only a few times. The gene calls are TRBV18 and TRBJ2-4; no clear D gene. This CDR3 has 13 residues. Trimming shortened V by 11 bases and J by 1 base, and 12 bases separated the two germline ends. Per germline, CDR1 KGHSH and CDR2 LQKENI. As DNA, the CDR3 is TGTGCCTCCCGTGTGGAGGCCAAAAACATTCAGTACTTC. Its translation: CASRVEAKNIQYF.

This clonotype was observed at least ten times. CDR3 DNA: TGTGCCAGCAGCTCGTTAGACAGGGAAGGTTTGGAGACCCAGTACTTC. The encoded protein is CASSSLDREGLETQYF. V is TRBV7-8 and J is TRBJ2-5; 7 bases are shared with TRBD1. CDR3 size: 16 residues. CDR1 is SGHVS, CDR2 FQNEAQ, per germline. V lost 4 bases and J lost 5; bases outside the gene matches: 13.

This clonotype has ten or more counts. This chain uses TRBV10-1 with TRBJ2-3, with 8 bases identical to TRBD1. Per germline, CDR1 WNHNN and CDR2 SYGVQD (reference sequence). The CDR3 consists of 15 residues. Trimming at V came to 3 bases and at J to 3 bases, leaving 5 bases not matched to a gene. CDR3 protein: CASSDSDRGTDTQYF. DNA of the CDR3: TGCGCCAGCAGTGATAGTGACAGGGGAACAGATACGCAGTATTTT.